This T cell receptor (beta chain) was sequenced in a study of shared clonotypes between healthy human individuals. The V segment lost 5 bases and the J segment 8 bases; nucleotides outside the gene matches: 11. CDR1 and CDR2 (germline): SGHTA, FQGNSA. The CDR3 covers 15 residues. The assay was immunoSEQ multiplex PCR, and TCRdb's table has in-frame clones only and misses some. This sample has about 1 million clones, with roughly 80% found just once. Study results and limitations: Naive subsets typically showed greater estimated richness than memory subsets. Clonotype sharing across several donors was observed for about 5.5% of naive CD4 clonotypes. Only blood underwent sampling, and tissue repertoires likely differ.

To note about this clone: Its cognate antigen is unknown.

The chain joins TRBV7-2 to TRBJ1-4, with 7 positions matching TRBD1. The clonotype originates from a man aged 18 to 30 in good health. Sequenced sample: memory CD4+ T cells sorted from blood. The subset denotes: CD45RA-negative fraction. CDR3 region: CASSLNRGRAEKLFF. In nucleotides, the CDR3 is TGTGCCAGCAGCCTAAACAGGGGCCGAGCAGAAAAACTGTTTTTT.